Each of the 9 T cell receptor beta chains below was sequenced from the same sample in a study of T cells in Graves' hyperthyroidism and ophthalmopathy. Amplification of TCR beta CDR3 regions used RNA as the template. Carried out on the TCR CDR3, a first-round RT-PCR used the HTBI primer set. TCRdb used MiXCR to reprocess the multiplex PCR reads, holding one entry per CDR3 protein. The sample contains roughly 740,000 distinct CDR3 sequences, over 15% of which appear only once. The sample was blood. Receptors were obtained from a man between 18 and 35 years old with Graves' hyperthyroidism.

Only a few counts were recorded for this clonotype. The rearrangement joins TRBV5-1 to TRBJ1-1; 8 nucleotides line up with TRBD1. V trimming: 5 bases; J trimming: 8 bases; junction bases outside the gene matches: 8. CDR3 length: 13 residues. Germline CDR1 is SGHRS and CDR2 is YFSETQ. CDR3 loop: CASRPEQGVEAFF. The CDR3 DNA sequence: TGCGCCAGCAGGCCGGAACAGGGGGTGGAAGCTTTCTTT. Supplemented by reference TRBV5-1 and TRBJ1-1, the full variable domain reads KAGVTQTPRYLIKTRGQQVTLSCSPISGHRSVSWYQQTPGQGLQFLFEYFSETQRNKGNFPGRFSGRQFSNSRSEMNVSTLELGDSALYLCASRPEQGVEAFFGQGTRLTVV.

This clonotype was counted many times. V gene TRBV28 combines with J gene TRBJ2-2; either TRBD1 or TRBD2 may fit D (5 bases each). The CDR3 is made up of 20 amino acids. Germline CDR1 is MDHEN and CDR2 is SYDVKM. The V end was cut by 6 bases, the J end by 2 bases, with 28 bases between. CDR3 DNA sequence: TGTGCCAGCAGCTCATACCGGTGGGACGAGAATAGGAGAAACACCGGGGAGCTGTTTTTT. Translation gives CASSSYRWDENRRNTGELFF.

This clonotype was observed at least ten times. The gene calls are TRBV12-3 or TRBV12-4 and TRBJ2-4; D ambiguous. The ends were cut back, 1 base at V and 3 bases at J, with 13 bases in the middle. This CDR3 is 16 amino acids long. The CDR3 DNA reads as TGTGCCAGCAGTTTAGTCCCAGCCAACGACAAAAACATTCAGTACTTC. Translated: CASSLVPANDKNIQYF.

This clonotype was found a few times. J is TRBJ2-1 and V is TRBV7-8; D is possibly TRBD2 (5 bases). Germline CDR1 and CDR2: SGHVS and FQNEAQ. This CDR3 has 14 residues. V lost 3 bases and J 8 bases, leaving 14 bases between the germline ends. The CDR3, as DNA: TGTGCCAGCAGCTTGTCGAGGGCCAGTGATGAGCAGTTCTTC. Its translation: CASSLSRASDEQFF.

In this sample, this clonotype turned up many times. The chain joins TRBV18 to TRBJ2-5; tentatively, D is TRBD2 (5 bases). The CDR3 totals 13 residues. The ends were cut back, 4 bases at V and 5 bases at J, with 11 bases in the middle. Germline V gene lookup returns CDR1 KGHSH and CDR2 LQKENI. Written as DNA, the CDR3 is TGTGCCAGCTCACTATCGGGAAGCGAGACCCAGTACTTC. It codes for CASSLSGSETQYF. The whole variable domain, remainder taken from reference TRBV18 and TRBJ2-5, is NAGVMQNPRHLVRRRGQEARLRCSPMKGHSHVYWYRQLPEEGLKFMVYLQKENIIDESGMPKERFSAEFPKEGPSILRIQQVVRGDSAAYFCASSLSGSETQYFGPGTRLLVL.

The DNA for the CDR3 is TGTGCCACCAGCAGGTTAGCGGGAGACACCGGGGAGCTGTTTTTT. This gives the protein CATSRLAGDTGELFF. The chain has TRBV15 and TRBJ2-2; 9 bases agree with TRBD2. The CDR3 extends over 15 amino acids. Germline lookup yields CDR1 LNHNV and CDR2 YYDKDF (reference sequence). V was pared by 3 bases and J by 3 bases, with 2 bases of the junction left unmatched.

This clonotype was recorded at least ten times. The CDR3: CASSPDQIYEQYF. CDR3 DNA: TGTGCCAGCTCACCGGACCAAATCTACGAGCAGTACTTC. This chain links TRBV18 with TRBJ2-7; D uncertain. The CDR3 spans 13 residues. Per the germline V gene, CDR1 is KGHSH and CDR2 is LQKENI. V shed 3 bases and J shed 3 bases, with 9 bases lying between them.

This clonotype has at least ten counts. This chain connects TRBV20-1 to TRBJ2-1; 12 bases align to TRBD2. V gave up 7 bases and J gave up 4 bases; unmatched junction bases: 2. Looked up from germline, CDR1 is DFQATT and CDR2 is SNEGSKA (reference sequence). This CDR3 contains 13 residues. CDR3 sequence: CSVGLAGYNEQFF. The CDR3 DNA reads as TGCAGTGTCGGACTAGCGGGATACAATGAGCAGTTCTTC.

This clonotype came up a few times. The chain uses TRBV5-1 and TRBJ2-3, with D tentatively TRBD2 (5 bases). Trimming shortened V by 4 bases and J by 1 base, and 13 bases separated the two germline ends. This CDR3 has 15 amino acids. Germline CDR1 is SGHRS and CDR2 is YFSETQ. CDR3 sequence: CASSAEGLGTDTQYF. The CDR3 DNA follows: TGCGCCAGCAGCGCCGAAGGACTGGGCACAGATACGCAGTATTTT.